This is a list of T cell receptor beta chains from one sample in a study of cytomegalovirus exposure and HLA in healthy donors. The repertoire was sequenced with immunoSEQ multiplex PCR; TCRdb's copy has only in-frame clones and lacks some. Altogether approximately 50,000 clones are present, roughly 88% being singletons, with the ten largest covering under 8.5%. The sample comprised PBMCs. The receptor source for this set is a young woman in good health and CMV-seronegative. The conserved cysteine and the conserved F or W are not part of the CDR3 here. Fields, in order: V gene, CDR3 protein.

V gene: TRBV9; CDR3 protein: ASSRGLAAFTGNEQF
V gene: TRBV28; CDR3 protein: ASSLGLDRDYGYT
V gene: TRBV7-2; CDR3 protein: ASSGTGVGELF
V gene: TRBV12-5; CDR3 protein: ASGLYGNPGQGAVGAF
V gene: TRBV7-6; CDR3 protein: ASSQGQGNYEQY
V gene: TRBV27; CDR3 protein: ASSLSGTPPQQF
V gene: TRBV18; CDR3 protein: AGGTLAANYNEQF
V gene: TRBV14; CDR3 protein: ASSSERNTDTQY
V gene: TRBV7-2; CDR3 protein: ASSLVSYVKLLGYNEQF
V gene: TRBV9; CDR3 protein: ASSVKTAGGEQY